A single sample gave rise to the 7 T cell receptor beta chains below, sequenced in a study of T cells in Graves' hyperthyroidism and ophthalmopathy. RNA transcripts gave rise to amplified TCR beta CDR3 regions. RT-PCR in the first round (using the HTBI primer set) targeted the TCR CDR3. Via MiXCR, TCRdb re-called the multiplex PCR reads, giving one row per CDR3 protein. The sample lists approximately 630,000 distinct CDR3 sequences; about a sixth were seen once. Sequencing input: blood. These TCRs come from a woman younger than 45 with Graves' hyperthyroidism.

In this sample, this clonotype turned up a few times. The chain recombines TRBV29-1 with TRBJ2-1; D gene ambiguous. Trimming stripped 6 bases from V and 6 bases from J, with 9 bases between. CDR1 is SQVTM, CDR2 ANQGSEA, per germline. The CDR3 runs 11 residues. The CDR3 loop reads CSVQGSNEQFF. CDR3 DNA: TGCAGCGTCCAAGGTTCCAATGAGCAGTTCTTC.

There are a few counts of this clonotype. The V and J genes are TRBV7-8 and TRBJ1-1, with 8 bases fitting TRBD1. V gave up 5 bases and J gave up 7 bases; unmatched junction bases: 18. This CDR3 is 17 amino acids long. The germline V gene has CDR1 SGHVS and CDR2 FQNEAQ. The chain's CDR3 is CASSPRTGRGLDGEAFF. CDR3 in DNA: TGTGCCAGCAGCCCCCGGACAGGGAGGGGGCTCGACGGTGAAGCTTTCTTT.

This clonotype was picked up many times. V gene TRBV6-2 or TRBV6-3 combines with J gene TRBJ2-1; D uncertain. The V gene's germline CDR1 is MNHEY and CDR2 SVGEGT. V was pared by 3 bases and J by 5 bases, with 8 bases between. This CDR3 spans 13 amino acids. The CDR3 DNA sequence: TGTGCCAGCAGTTATACCATTAACAATGAGCAGTTCTTC. Translated, it gives CASSYTINNEQFF.

This clonotype was picked up many times. The V gene is TRBV28, the J gene TRBJ1-5, with 7 bases fitting TRBD1. The length of the CDR3 is 15 residues. With 6 bases clipped from V and 3 bases from J, the junction kept 8 bases outside the gene matches. The germline V gene has CDR1 MDHEN and CDR2 SYDVKM. CDR3 in DNA: TGTGCCAGCAGCTTCAGACAGGGCCCCAATCAGCCCCAGCATTTT. Its protein product is CASSFRQGPNQPQHF.

CDR3 coding DNA: TGTGCCAGCAGTTATCAGGTATCCTACGAGCAGTACTTC. The encoded protein is CASSYQVSYEQYF. The V call is TRBV27, the J call TRBJ2-7; D call uncertain. The V and J ends lost 4 bases and 1 base respectively, with 8 bases between them. The CDR3 is 13 residues long. CDR1 is MNHEY, CDR2 SMNVEV, per germline (reference sequence).

In this sample, this clonotype turned up many times. Here the CDR3 DNA reads TGCAGCGTGGGCCGACAGACTACTGAGCAGTACTTC. Translating gives CSVGRQTTEQYF. The rearrangement links TRBV29-1 to TRBJ2-7; tentatively, D is TRBD1 or TRBD2 (5 bases each). Looked up from germline, CDR1 is SQVTM and CDR2 is ANQGSEA. CDR3 length equals 12 residues. Trimming took 6 bases from V and 7 from J, leaving 16 bases between them.

This clonotype was seen repeatedly, ten times or more. The genes are TRBV2 and TRBJ1-1; 9 nucleotides align to TRBD1. The V gene's germline CDR1 is SNHLY and CDR2 FYNNEI. The V and J ends lost 6 bases and 8 bases, in that order; junction bases with no gene match: 10. CDR3 length equals 14 residues. The DNA for the CDR3 is TGTGCCAGCAGCGCCGGGACAGGGCTATCGGAAGCTTTCTTT. It translates to CASSAGTGLSEAFF.